The clone carrying this T cell receptor (beta chain) has only one observation. These data are taken from a study of cytomegalovirus exposure and HLA in healthy donors. 60 Vbeta and 13 Jbeta primers were used in PCR. In the original processing: Unique TCR beta chains totaled roughly 79 million in a later count, with approximately 11 million of them shared. Some clones are missing from TCRdb's copy, which holds only in-frame ones; the method was immunoSEQ multiplex PCR. D and trimming come from the DNA, and the V and J calls and clone size come from that table. The table lists about 190,000 clones, over 70% of them singletons. The clonotype originates from a woman in her 30s in good health and CMV-seropositive. The material sequenced was PBMCs.

The CDR3 spells CASSVSGGETQYF. CDR3 bases: TGCGCCAGCAGCGTCAGCGGGGGAGAGACCCAGTACTTC. This chain links TRBV5-1 with TRBJ2-5, with 8 positions matching TRBD2. J gave up 4 bases and V 4 bases, and 3 bases lay outside the gene matches. The CDR3 is 13 residues long. CDR1 is SGHRS, CDR2 YFSETQ, per germline.